This TCR beta chain was retrieved from a study of blood T cell repertoires in COVID-19. Study information: T cells, B-cell-depleted T cells, or PBMCs supplied cDNA or gDNA.

In the original processing: Amplification from reference gene primers served as the basis for estimated nucleated cell counts. The method was immunoSEQ multiplex PCR; TCRdb's version includes in-frame clones alone and lacks a portion of them. The V and J calls and the clone size are those of that table, but D and trimming were determined from the DNA. Seen here are 87,000 or so clones, around 86% observed once, and the top ten hold roughly 2.2%. The CDR3 spans 14 residues. V was cut by 0 bases and J by 3 bases, with 9 bases left in between. In germline, CDR1 is SGHRS, CDR2 YFSETQ. This clone was detected once.

Specimen: peripheral blood. This chain connects TRBV5-1 to TRBJ2-5; D remains unclear. The clonotype originates from a woman aged 65 to 85 with acute or convalescent COVID-19. The CDR3 nucleotides are TGCGCCAGCAGCTTGGGAGGCAGCGAAGAGACCCAGTACTTC. This gives the protein CASSLGGSEETQYF.